The clone carrying this TCR beta chain has ten or more counts. Its antigen is undetermined. These data are taken from a study of early T cells in non-severe SARS-CoV-2 infection. Study results and caveats: The matching step, a VDJdb search, favored anti-spike CD8 responses and missed private and CD4 specificities.

Unique molecular identifiers were attached to individual cDNA molecules. TCRdb analysed the 5' RACE reads with MiXCR anew, one entry per CDR3 protein. This table has about 64,000 distinct CDR3 sequences, roughly 10% appearing once. The CDR3 length is 14 residues. Germline lookup yields CDR1 SGHVS and CDR2 FQNEAQ. Germline trimming cut 4 bases from V and 8 bases from J; bases unmatched to any gene: 10. Specimen: whole blood, collected at baseline. This clonotype was sampled from an adult who was a healthcare worker with PCR-confirmed SARS-CoV-2 infection or an uninfected control (not recorded which). The gene calls are TRBV7-8 and TRBJ1-2, with 7 positions matching TRBD1. The CDR3 here is CASSSQGTGEGYTF. The CDR3 nucleotides read TGTGCCAGCAGCTCACAGGGGACTGGAGAGGGCTACACCTTC.